The rows below give T cell receptor beta chains drawn from one sample of a study of OX40 agonist ivuxolimab in advanced cancers. TCRdb's copy holds only in-frame clones and misses some; the assay was immunoSEQ multiplex PCR. The data show some 130,000 clones, 75% to 90% seen once. The specimen was CD4+ or CD8+ T cells sorted from blood, collected in a trial of the OX40 agonist ivuxolimab. These receptors all stem from an adult with an advanced solid tumor such as melanoma, head and neck, liver or kidney cancer. The CDR3 runs from the conserved cysteine through the conserved F or W. The D gene is left open where the match is weak. Some rows mark clone size as missing; the rest say once, few, many or name a class of expanded clone.

cdr3_aa cdr3_nt d_call j_call v_call clone_size
CASSLESGGEQYF TGTGCCAGCAGTTTGGAGAGCGGTGGCGAGCAGTACTTC . TRBJ2-7 TRBV27 .
CASSFGQGTADTQYF TGCGCCAGCAGCTTCGGACAGGGGACGGCAGATACGCAGTATTTT TRBD1 TRBJ2-3 TRBV5-1 .
CASSYRGSRGDNEQFF TGTGCCAGCAGTTACCGAGGGTCCAGGGGAGACAATGAGCAGTTCTTC . TRBJ2-1 TRBV6-5 .
CASSSDGRSNQPQHF TGCGCCAGCAGCTCCGACGGGAGGAGCAATCAGCCCCAGCATTTT . TRBJ1-5 TRBV5-1 .
CASSLSSGGAPYEQYF TGTGCCAGCAGCTTGTCCAGCGGGGGAGCCCCCTACGAGCAGTACTTC TRBD2 TRBJ2-7 TRBV7-2 .
CASSETSGEMGTQYF TGTGCCAGCAGTGAAACTAGCGGGGAGATGGGGACCCAGTACTTC TRBD2 TRBJ2-5 TRBV2 .
CASSDPTGREKLFF TGCGCCAGCAGTGACCCGACAGGGCGCGAAAAACTGTTTTTT TRBD1 TRBJ1-4 TRBV10-2 .
CASSVGDTGELFF TGTGCCAGCAGCGTAGGGGACACCGGGGAGCTGTTTTTT . TRBJ2-2 TRBV9 .
CASTSRQGSSYEQYF TGTGCCAGCACCTCGCGACAGGGTAGCTCCTACGAGCAGTACTTC TRBD1 TRBJ2-7 TRBV6-6 .
CASSLEPISGNTIYF TGTGCCAGCAGCTTGGAACCCATCTCTGGAAACACCATATATTTT . TRBJ1-3 TRBV5-4 .
CASSLAGQGGTEAFF TGTGCCAGCAGCTTAGCGGGACAGGGGGGCACTGAAGCTTTCTTT TRBD1 TRBJ1-1 TRBV11-1 .
CASSPRGTQYF TGTGCCAGCAGTCCCCGAGGAACCCAGTACTTC . TRBJ2-5 TRBV28 .
CASSLQGFTEAFF TGTGCCAGCAGCTTACAGGGTTTCACTGAAGCTTTCTTT . TRBJ1-1 TRBV7-2 .
CASSNTGNTGELFF TGTGCCAGCAGCAATACAGGGAACACCGGGGAGCTGTTTTTT . TRBJ2-2 TRBV7-3 .
CASSAEGFGGDKNIQYF TGTGCCAGCAGCGCCGAGGGTTTTGGAGGGGACAAAAACATTCAGTACTTC . TRBJ2-4 TRBV7-6 once
CASSLAGGSNTDTQYF TGTGCCAGCAGCTTGGCGGGTGGCAGTAACACAGATACGCAGTATTTT . TRBJ2-3 TRBV5-4 .
CASSSRTGGEKLFF TGTGCCAGCAGCTCCCGGACAGGGGGCGAAAAACTGTTTTTT TRBD1 TRBJ1-4 TRBV6-6 .
CASSKAGTSSYEQYF TGTGCCAGCAGCAAAGCCGGGACGAGCTCCTACGAGCAGTACTTC . TRBJ2-7 TRBV6-5 .
CASSESTGVVDMLYF TGCGCCAGCAGTGAGTCTACTGGGGTGGTTGATATGCTGTACTTC . TRBJ2-7 TRBV10-1 .
CASSYFATGKYEQYF TGTGCCAGCAGTTACTTCGCGACAGGGAAATACGAGCAGTACTTC TRBD1 TRBJ2-7 TRBV6-5 .
CASSQGQGYGYTF TGCGCCAGCAGCCAGGGGCAGGGCTATGGCTACACCTTC . TRBJ1-2 TRBV4-3 .
CASSWGQGNYGYTF TGTGCCAGCAGCTGGGGACAGGGAAACTATGGCTACACCTTC TRBD1 TRBJ1-2 TRBV7-2 .
CASSAGGDTLQYF TGTGCCAGCAGCGCCGGGGGGGATACCCTGCAGTATTTT TRBD2 TRBJ2-3 TRBV9 .
CASTETSGGLEQYF TGTGCCAGCACCGAGACTAGCGGGGGGCTGGAGCAGTACTTC TRBD2 TRBJ2-7 TRBV5-4 .
CASSVDHGQLNTEAFF TGTGCCAGCAGCGTAGACCATGGACAGCTGAACACTGAAGCTTTCTTT . TRBJ1-1 TRBV9 .
CASAYLYEQYF TGTGCCAGCGCTTACTTATACGAGCAGTACTTC . TRBJ2-7 TRBV2 .
CASSLVMTGGKSDTQYF TGTGCCAGCAGCTTAGTGATGACAGGGGGCAAATCAGATACGCAGTATTTT TRBD1 TRBJ2-3 TRBV7-9 .
CASSLTDTEAFF TGCGCCAGCAGTTTAACAGACACTGAAGCTTTCTTT . TRBJ1-1 TRBV5-1 .
CASSRSTGATEAFF TGTGCCAGCAGCCGGTCGACAGGGGCCACTGAAGCTTTCTTT TRBD1 TRBJ1-1 TRBV7-3 once
CASSTKADTEAFF TGTGCCAGCAGCACAAAGGCGGACACTGAAGCTTTCTTT . TRBJ1-1 TRBV7-2 .
CASSLSTGPSQHF TGTGCCAGCAGTTTATCCACAGGCCCGTCCCAGCATTTT . TRBJ1-5 TRBV28 once